The source of this T cell receptor (beta chain) is a study of long-term antiretroviral therapy in people with HIV. Study as a whole: The 2015 immediate-ART recommendation was preceded by the earliest samples by about a decade.

This CDR3 contains 11 residues. Germline lookup yields CDR1 DFQATT and CDR2 SNEGSKA (reference sequence). Trimming cost V 4 bases and J 8 bases, with 11 bases left between them. Study observations and caveats: CDR3 lengths in HIV samples spanned a narrower range than controls.

As regards this clone: Its matching antigen is unknown.

The run of the v3.0 immunoSEQ assay was at survey level. Profiled with immunoSEQ multiplex PCR; TCRdb holds only in-frame clones, not every one. In the table there are over 15,000 clones, approximately 80% of which are singletons. The starting material was unsorted PBMCs, obtained 0.1 years before starting antiretroviral therapy. This chain connects TRBV20-1 to TRBJ1-2, with unresolved D. This TCR came from a man between 18 and 29 years old with HIV. The CDR3 DNA reads as TGCAGTGCTATTTTGCCTGACGGCTACACCTTC. This gives the protein CSAILPDGYTF.